The next 13 T cell receptor beta chains were all read from a single sample in a study of blood T cell repertoires in COVID-19. Repertoires were generated with immunoSEQ multiplex PCR, while TCRdb's copy carries only in-frame clones and drops some. The table has around 100,000 clones, approximately 85% seen once; the top ten hold 2.1%. Sequencing used peripheral blood. The receptors derive from a human donor in a cohort sampled during active COVID-19.

V gene TRBV19 combines with J gene TRBJ2-7, with TRBD1 matching over 11 bases. The V gene's germline CDR1 is LNHDA and CDR2 SQIVND (reference sequence). The CDR3 has 18 amino acids. Trimming took 10 bases from V and 0 from J; bases not matched to a gene: 17. The CDR3 region has the DNA TGTGCCAACCTCCGTGGGGACAGGGGGAATTCCAACTCCTACGAGCAGTACTTC. As protein: CANLRGDRGNSNSYEQYF.

The V gene is TRBV28, the J gene TRBJ1-2, with 9 bases that match TRBD1. Trimming cost V 6 bases and J 4 bases; bases outside gene matches: 9. Per the germline V gene, CDR1 is MDHEN and CDR2 is SYDVKM. There are 15 residues in the CDR3. CDR3 coding DNA: TGTGCCAGCAGCCCGCCGGGACAGGGACCCTATGGCTACACCTTC. It codes for CASSPPGQGPYGYTF.

The chain uses TRBV28 and TRBJ2-7; 10 nucleotides agree with TRBD1. Germline trimming cut 5 bases from V and 2 bases from J; bases unmatched to any gene: 6. The CDR3 is made up of 15 amino acids. Germline values: CDR1 MDHEN, CDR2 SYDVKM. The CDR3 region has the DNA TGTGCCAGCAGTCGCGACAGGGGGCAACCCTACGAGCAGTACTTC. Translated, it gives CASSRDRGQPYEQYF.

The rearrangement links TRBV4-3 to TRBJ2-1; 11 bases are a match to TRBD2. This CDR3 has 18 residues. Germline V gene data show CDR1 as LGHNA and CDR2 as YSLEER. V lost 1 base and J lost 2; bases outside the gene matches: 7. The CDR3, as DNA: TGCGCCAGCAGCCAAGGGGTACTAGCGGGGGCACCCTACAATGAGCAGTTCTTC. Amino acid sequence: CASSQGVLAGAPYNEQFF.

The chain couples TRBV28 to TRBJ2-5, with 10 nucleotides matching TRBD2. Germline CDR1 and CDR2: MDHEN and SYDVKM. The CDR3 covers 16 residues. V dropped 7 bases and J dropped 5; count of bases not matched to a gene: 13. The CDR3 bases are TGTGCCAGCACCGCCGGGACTAGCGAGAGGGAGGAGACCCAGTACTTC. This gives the protein CASTAGTSEREETQYF. The whole variable domain, remainder taken from reference TRBV28 and TRBJ2-5, is DVKVTQSSRYLVKRTGEKVFLECVQDMDHENMFWYRQDPGLGLRLIYFSYDVKMKEKGDIPEGYSVSREKKERFSLILESASTNQTSMYLCASTAGTSEREETQYFGPGTRLLVL.

The rearrangement joins TRBV6-1 to TRBJ1-2, with a tentative D call TRBD1 (5 bases). Germline V gene data show CDR1 as MNHNS and CDR2 as SASEGT. With 3 bases removed from V and 0 bases from J, the gap between germline ends came to 11 bases. The CDR3 totals 15 residues. CDR3 in amino acids: CASSDFGGTNYGYTF. CDR3 DNA sequence: TGTGCCAGCAGTGATTTCGGGGGTACTAACTATGGCTACACCTTC.

The chain recombines TRBV7-8 with TRBJ2-1; 10 positions agree with TRBD2. V gave up 4 bases and J gave up 0 bases; unmatched junction bases: 6. The length of the CDR3 is 17 residues. Germline CDR1 SGHVS, CDR2 FQNEAQ. The CDR3 is CASSSSRLAGSYNEQFF. CDR3 nucleotide sequence: TGTGCCAGCAGCTCCTCCCGACTAGCGGGCTCCTACAATGAGCAGTTCTTC.

The chain carries TRBV28 and TRBJ2-7; D possibly corresponds to TRBD1 (5 bases). V lost 3 bases and J 2 bases, leaving 8 bases between the germline ends. This CDR3 comprises 13 residues. CDR1 MDHEN and CDR2 SYDVKM come from the germline V gene. The CDR3 protein is CASSFTGPYEQYF. As DNA, the CDR3 is TGTGCCAGCAGTTTTACAGGCCCCTACGAGCAGTACTTC.

A few counts support this clone. This chain connects TRBV9 to TRBJ1-1; unclear D gene. V dropped 0 bases and J dropped 1 base, with 7 bases sitting between them. Germline CDR1 is SGDLS and CDR2 is YYNGEE. CDR3 length equals 14 residues. The CDR3 sequence is CASSVALRNTEAFF. The CDR3 DNA sequence: TGTGCCAGCAGCGTAGCCCTGAGGAACACTGAAGCTTTCTTT. Full variable domain (remainder filled in from reference TRBV9 and TRBJ1-1): DSGVTQTPKHLITATGQRVTLRCSPRSGDLSVYWYQQSLDQGLQFLIQYYNGEERAKGNILERFSAQQFPDLHSELNLSSLELGDSALYFCASSVALRNTEAFFGQGTRLTVV.

In this sample, this clone turned up a few times. This rearrangement joins TRBV4-1 to TRBJ2-5, with TRBD1 matching over 9 bases. Trimming took 1 base from V and 10 from J; bases not matched to a gene: 13. CDR3 length: 16 residues. Germline CDR1 MGHRA, CDR2 YSYEKL. As DNA, the CDR3 is TGCGCCAGCAGCCAAGTCACGGGACAGGGTGGGATAGGCCAGTACTTC. Protein product: CASSQVTGQGGIGQYF.

J is TRBJ2-2 and V is TRBV29-1, with 7 bases lining up with TRBD2. Germline V gene sequence: CDR1 SQVTM, CDR2 ANQGSEA. This CDR3 is built from 17 residues. V shed 2 bases, J shed 2 bases, and the junction held 11 bases outside the gene matches. The CDR3 nucleotides read TGCAGCGTTGAAAAGTTCGGGGAGGGGCTAAACACCGGGGAGCTGTTTTTT. This gives the protein CSVEKFGEGLNTGELFF.

This clone was recorded only once. The chain is built from TRBV27 and TRBJ2-1; a possible D gene is TRBD1 (6 bases). CDR3 length: 16 residues. The ends were cut back, 0 bases at V and 4 bases at J, with 13 bases in the middle. The V gene's germline CDR1 is MNHEY and CDR2 SMNVEV (reference sequence). This CDR3 reads CASSLSSGVVYNEQFF. DNA of the CDR3: TGTGCCAGCAGTTTATCGTCAGGGGTCGTTTACAATGAGCAGTTCTTC.

The genes are TRBV28 and TRBJ2-7; D is undetermined. This CDR3 comprises 14 residues. Between the trimmed V and J ends, which lost 1 base and 2 bases, there was a span of 9 bases. Germline-derived CDR1 and CDR2 are MDHEN and SYDVKM. CDR3 in DNA: TGTGCCAGCAGTTTATACGCTAGTACCTACGAGCAGTACTTC. This codes for CASSLYASTYEQYF. Filled out from reference TRBV28 and TRBJ2-7, the complete variable domain reads DVKVTQSSRYLVKRTGEKVFLECVQDMDHENMFWYRQDPGLGLRLIYFSYDVKMKEKGDIPEGYSVSREKKERFSLILESASTNQTSMYLCASSLYASTYEQYFGPGTRLTVT.